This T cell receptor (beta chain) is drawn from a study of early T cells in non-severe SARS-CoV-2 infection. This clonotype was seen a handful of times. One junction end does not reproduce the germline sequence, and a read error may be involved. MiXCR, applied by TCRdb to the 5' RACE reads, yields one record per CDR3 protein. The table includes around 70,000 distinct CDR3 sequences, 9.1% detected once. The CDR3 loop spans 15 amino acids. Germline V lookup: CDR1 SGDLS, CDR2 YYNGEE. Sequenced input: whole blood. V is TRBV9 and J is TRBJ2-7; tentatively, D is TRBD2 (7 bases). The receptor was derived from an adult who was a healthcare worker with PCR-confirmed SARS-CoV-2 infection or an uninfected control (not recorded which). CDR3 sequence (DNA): TGTACCAGCAGCGTAGGGGGAGGGCCGACCTACGAGCAGTACTTC. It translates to CTSSVGGGPTYEQYF.